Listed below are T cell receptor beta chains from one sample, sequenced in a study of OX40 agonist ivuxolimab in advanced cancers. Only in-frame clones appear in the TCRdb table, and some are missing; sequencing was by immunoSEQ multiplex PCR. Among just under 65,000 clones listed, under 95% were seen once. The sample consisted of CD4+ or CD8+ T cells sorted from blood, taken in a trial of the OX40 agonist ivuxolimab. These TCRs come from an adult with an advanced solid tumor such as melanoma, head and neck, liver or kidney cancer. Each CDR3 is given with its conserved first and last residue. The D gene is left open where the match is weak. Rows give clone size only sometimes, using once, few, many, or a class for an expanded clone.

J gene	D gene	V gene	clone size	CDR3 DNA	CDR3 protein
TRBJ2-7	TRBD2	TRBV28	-	TGTGCCAGCAGTTTAGGGGAGGGGCCCGAGCAGTACTTC	CASSLGEGPEQYF
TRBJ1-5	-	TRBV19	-	TGTGCCAGTAGTATCAGGGGCACCTATCAGCCCCAGCATTTT	CASSIRGTYQPQHF
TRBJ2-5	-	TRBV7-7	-	TGTGCTAGCAGCTTAGGTGGGGGAGTAGAGACCCAGTACTTC	CASSLGGGVETQYF
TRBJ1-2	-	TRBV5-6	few	TGTGCCAGCAGCTTGGCCATGAAGGGTGTTCATGGCTACACCTTC	CASSLAMKGVHGYTF
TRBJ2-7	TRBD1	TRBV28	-	TGTGCCAGCAGGGCAATTCCCGGGACAGGGGTCTACGAGCAGTACTTC	CASRAIPGTGVYEQYF
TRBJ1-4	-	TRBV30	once	TGTGCCTGGAGTGTATCTCGAGAAAAACTGTTTTTT	CAWSVSREKLFF
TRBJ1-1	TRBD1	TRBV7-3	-	TGTGCCAGCAGCATTGGACAGGGAAACACTGAAGCTTTCTTT	CASSIGQGNTEAFF
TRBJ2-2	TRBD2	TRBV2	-	TGTGCCAGCAAGGCCAGCGGGAGGGGGGACACCGGGGAGCTGTTTTTT	CASKASGRGDTGELFF
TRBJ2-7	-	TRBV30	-	TGTGCCTGGAGTGTAGGACAATCCTACGAGCAGTACTTC	CAWSVGQSYEQYF
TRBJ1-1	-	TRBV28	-	TGTGCCAGCAGTTTAACAGACCTCTTGGTGAACACTGAAGCTTTCTTT	CASSLTDLLVNTEAFF
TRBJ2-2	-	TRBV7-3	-	TGTGCCAGCAGCCCCCGAGTGGCCGGGGAGCTGTTTTTT	CASSPRVAGELFF